A selection of T cell receptor beta chains follows, all from one sample in a study of T-cell memory formation after mild COVID-19. Using its own MiXCR run on the 5' RACE reads, TCRdb lists one record per CDR3 protein. The repertoire includes approximately 150,000 distinct CDR3 sequences, about 14% of them detected once, and about 14% sits in the top ten. Sequenced: PBMCs or a T cell subset sorted from them (not recorded which). These TCRs come from an adult woman who had mild COVID-19 (a few samples of this study predate the infection). Cell type and time point are not known. Each CDR3 is given with its conserved first and last residue. A D gene is named only where the DNA matches it firmly. Clone size is shown for a subset of rows, as once, few, many or a class of expanded clone.

v_call,d_call,clone_size,j_call,cdr3_aa,cdr3_nt
TRBV21-1,NA,NA,TRBJ2-3,CASPGVAGGSSTDTQYF,NA
TRBV24-1,NA,few,TRBJ2-3,CATSDSKSHPRDTQYF,TGTGCCACCAGTGATTCGAAAAGCCATCCACGGGATACGCAGTATTTT
TRBV7-9,TRBD2,many,TRBJ2-5,CASSLGTSGGQETQYF,TGTGCCAGCAGCTTAGGGACTAGCGGGGGCCAAGAGACCCAGTACTTC
TRBV12-3/TRBV12-4,NA,many,TRBJ2-3,CASSHTSVGLDTQYF,TGTGCCAGCAGCCACACCTCTGTGGGGCTAGATACGCAGTATTTT
TRBV6-2/TRBV6-3,NA,NA,TRBJ2-7,CASSWGSGRASYEQYF,TGTGCCAGCAGTTGGGGTTCCGGGCGCGCCTCCTACGAGCAGTACTTC
TRBV20-1,TRBD2,NA,TRBJ2-3,CSAGLAGVTDTQYF,TGCAGTGCTGGACTAGCGGGAGTGACAGATACGCAGTATTTT
TRBV5-1,TRBD2,few,TRBJ2-3,CASSFTSAVTDTQYF,TGCGCCAGCAGCTTCACTAGCGCGGTCACAGATACGCAGTATTTT
TRBV14,NA,once,TRBJ2-5,CASSQVNHGQETQYF,TGTGCCAGCAGCCAAGTGAATCATGGGCAAGAGACCCAGTACTTC
TRBV15,TRBD1,few,TRBJ1-2,CATSRAAGTDYGYTF,TGTGCCACCAGCAGAGCAGCCGGGACAGACTATGGCTACACCTTC
TRBV3-1,NA,few,TRBJ2-3,CASSLAAGRSTDTQYF,TGTGCCAGCAGCCTTGCGGCTGGCAGAAGCACAGATACGCAGTATTTT
TRBV20-1,NA,few,TRBJ2-7,CSARDQAFPSYEQYF,TGCAGTGCTAGAGATCAGGCTTTTCCCTCCTACGAGCAGTACTTC
TRBV20-1,TRBD2,few,TRBJ2-1,CSATSGGVYNEQFF,TGCAGTGCCACAAGCGGGGGAGTTTACAATGAGCAGTTCTTC
TRBV7-9,NA,NA,TRBJ2-3,CASSLVAESTDTQYF,TGTGCCAGCAGCTTAGTGGCCGAGAGCACAGATACGCAGTATTTT
TRBV7-9,NA,few,TRBJ2-7,CASSPRPGEQYF,TGTGCCAGCAGCCCTCGGCCGGGGGAGCAGTACTTC
TRBV6-5,NA,few,TRBJ1-3,CASSWLGVPRAGNTIYF,TGTGCCAGCAGTTGGCTGGGGGTACCCCGAGCTGGAAACACCATATATTTT
TRBV6-5,TRBD2,few,TRBJ2-3,CASSSGLAGVGTQYF,TGTGCCAGCAGTTCAGGACTAGCGGGAGTTGGTACGCAGTATTTT
TRBV5-6,NA,NA,TRBJ2-1,CASSLFGQLLNEQFF,TGTGCCAGCAGCTTGTTTGGACAATTACTCAATGAGCAGTTCTTC
TRBV7-3,TRBD2,few,TRBJ2-1,CASSKTSGIGNEQFF,TGTGCCAGCAGCAAGACTAGCGGGATCGGCAATGAGCAGTTCTTC
TRBV7-9,TRBD1,few,TRBJ2-3,CASSPPGQARDTQYF,TGTGCCAGCAGCCCCCCGGGACAGGCGAGAGATACGCAGTATTTT
TRBV5-1,NA,many,TRBJ2-7,CASSFGRLYEQYF,TGCGCCAGCAGCTTTGGTAGGCTCTACGAGCAGTACTTC
TRBV5-1,NA,few,TRBJ1-2,CASSLDVFGYTF,TGCGCCAGCAGCTTGGACGTTTTTGGCTACACCTTC
TRBV5-1,TRBD1,few,TRBJ1-1,CASSNRTGGNTEAFF,TGCGCCAGCAGCAACCGGACAGGGGGGAACACTGAAGCTTTCTTT
TRBV4-2,TRBD2,NA,TRBJ2-1,CASSQERTSGSEQFF,TGTGCCAGCAGCCAAGAGAGGACTAGCGGGTCTGAGCAGTTCTTC
TRBV6-5,TRBD2,few,TRBJ2-1,CASSYLASGRNEQFF,TGTGCCAGCAGTTACCTCGCTAGCGGGAGGAATGAGCAGTTCTTC